This TCR beta chain was profiled in a study of T cell changes during pregnancy in multiple sclerosis. Measured with immunoSEQ multiplex PCR; TCRdb has only the in-frame clones, and not every one. The sample lists 23,000 or so clones; around nine tenths were seen once. The CDR3 loop spans 17 amino acids. Germline V lookup: CDR1 MDHEN, CDR2 SYDVKM. Losses at the gene ends were 5 bases for V and 5 bases for J; bases not matched to a gene: 7. The receptor was derived from a female donor in good health, enrolled as a control in a pregnancy study. The sample consisted of CD8+ T cells from peripheral blood mononuclear cells, taken in the first trimester of pregnancy. The V call is TRBV28, the J call TRBJ2-2; 14 bases agree with TRBD2. CDR3 DNA sequence: TGTGCCAGCAGTCCGGGACTAGCGGGAGTGGGTACCGGGGAGCTGTTTTTT. Encoded protein: CASSPGLAGVGTGELFF.